This T cell receptor beta chain was identified in a study of CD4+ T cells in melanoma (dated by TCRdb to 2022 to 2024). Notes on the research overall: Neoantigen-specific CD4+ T cells in human melanoma were what the study investigated.

V is cut by 6 bases and J by 7 bases, and the space between the germline ends is 13 bases. Reading from cysteine to phenylalanine, the CDR3 counts 13 amino acids. The DNA shown is the 39-base CDR3, in frame from base 1. The germline V gene supplies CDR1 SNHLY and CDR2 FYNNEI. Patients with melanoma were used as donors. Study-level results and caveats: According to the report, neoantigen-specific CD4+ T cells in melanoma displayed diverse differentiation states. The report described a correlation between neoantigen-specific CD4+ T cells and the function of CD8+ T cells, macrophages and B cells.

Preparation of the library involved the immunoSEQ multiplex PCR assay. TCRdb limited this immuneACCESS table to in-frame rearrangements with V and J called. A share of clones is missing; checked studies link under half to unresolved V genes, and the rest is unexplained. The sample includes 11,000 to 15,000 clones, with 60% to 75% observed a single time. The top ten clonotypes cover about a tenth of the sample. In the case of this clone: Its antigen specificity is not known. No per-base quality is available; no much larger clone lies one base away.

This TCR was sampled from a human donor with melanoma. In this chain, TRBV2 is recombined with TRBJ1-3, and perhaps TRBD1 as D gene, on 6 matching bases. The sample was cells from a culture (not recorded whether cultured in vitro). The CDR3 reads CASRSGTRNTIYF. The DNA is TGTGCCAGCAGGAGCGGGACACGTAACACCATATATTTT.